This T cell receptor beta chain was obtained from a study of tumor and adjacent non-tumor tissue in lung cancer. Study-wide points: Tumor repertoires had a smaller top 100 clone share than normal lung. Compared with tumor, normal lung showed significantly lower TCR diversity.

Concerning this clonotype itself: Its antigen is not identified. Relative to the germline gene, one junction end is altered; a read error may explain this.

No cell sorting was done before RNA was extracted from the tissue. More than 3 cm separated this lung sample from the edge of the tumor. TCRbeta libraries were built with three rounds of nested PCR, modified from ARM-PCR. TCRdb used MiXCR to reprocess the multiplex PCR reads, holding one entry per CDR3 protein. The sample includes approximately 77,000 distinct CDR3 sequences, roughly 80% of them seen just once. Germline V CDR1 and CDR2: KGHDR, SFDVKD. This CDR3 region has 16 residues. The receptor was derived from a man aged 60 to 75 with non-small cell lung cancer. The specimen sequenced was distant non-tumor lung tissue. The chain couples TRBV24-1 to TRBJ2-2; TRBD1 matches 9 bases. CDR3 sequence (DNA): TGTACCACCAGTGCGCCCGGGACAGGGTACACCGGGGAGCTGTTTTTT. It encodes CTTSAPGTGYTGELFF.